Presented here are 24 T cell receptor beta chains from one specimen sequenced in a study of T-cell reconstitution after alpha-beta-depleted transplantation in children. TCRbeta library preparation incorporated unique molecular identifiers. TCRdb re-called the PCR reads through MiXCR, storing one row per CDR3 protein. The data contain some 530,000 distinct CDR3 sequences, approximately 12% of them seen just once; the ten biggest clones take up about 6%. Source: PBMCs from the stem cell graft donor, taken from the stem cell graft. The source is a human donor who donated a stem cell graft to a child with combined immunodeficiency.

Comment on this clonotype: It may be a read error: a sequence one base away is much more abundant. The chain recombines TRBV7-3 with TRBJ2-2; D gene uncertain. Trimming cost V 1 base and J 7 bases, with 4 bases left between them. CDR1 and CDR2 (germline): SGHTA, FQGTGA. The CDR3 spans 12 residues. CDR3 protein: CASSLMGGELFF. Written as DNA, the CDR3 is TGTGCCAGCAGCTTAATGGGCGGGGAGCTGTTTTTT. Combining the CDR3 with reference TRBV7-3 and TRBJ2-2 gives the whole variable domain GAGVSQTPSNKVTEKGKYVELRCDPISGHTALYWYRQSLGQGPEFLIYFQGTGAADDSGLPNDRFFAVRPEGSVSTLKIQRTERGDSAVYLCASSLMGGELFFGEGSRLTVL.

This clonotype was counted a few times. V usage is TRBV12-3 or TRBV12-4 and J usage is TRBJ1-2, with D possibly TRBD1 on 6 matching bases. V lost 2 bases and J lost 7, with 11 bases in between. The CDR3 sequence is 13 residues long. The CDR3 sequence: CASSLTRGRGYTF. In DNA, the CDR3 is TGTGCCAGCAGTTTAACCAGGGGACGTGGCTACACCTTC.

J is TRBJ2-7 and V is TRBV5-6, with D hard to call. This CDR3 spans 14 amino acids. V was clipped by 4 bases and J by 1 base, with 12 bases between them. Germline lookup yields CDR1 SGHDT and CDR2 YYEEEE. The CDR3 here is CASSAITISYEQYF. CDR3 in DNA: TGTGCCAGCAGCGCCATCACGATATCCTACGAGCAGTACTTC.

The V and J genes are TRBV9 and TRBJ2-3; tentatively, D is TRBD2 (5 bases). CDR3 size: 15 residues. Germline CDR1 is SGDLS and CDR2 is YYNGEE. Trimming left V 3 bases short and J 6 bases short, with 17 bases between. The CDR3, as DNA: TGTGCCAGCAGCGCCCATATGGGCGAGCGGGATACGCAGTATTTT. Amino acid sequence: CASSAHMGERDTQYF.

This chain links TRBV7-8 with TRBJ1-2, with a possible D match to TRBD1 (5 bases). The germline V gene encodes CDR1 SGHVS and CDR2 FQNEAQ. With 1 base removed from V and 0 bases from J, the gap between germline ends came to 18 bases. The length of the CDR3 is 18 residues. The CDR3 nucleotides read TGTGCCAGCAGCTTAGTCAGGGCAATGCCCAGAGCTAACTATGGCTACACCTTC. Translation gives CASSLVRAMPRANYGYTF.

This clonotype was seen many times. CDR3 nucleotides: TGTGCCACCAACAGGGAGAACACCGGGGAGCTGTTTTTT. Amino acids: CATNRENTGELFF. This rearrangement joins TRBV6-2 or TRBV6-3 to TRBJ2-2; the D gene is possibly TRBD1 (6 bases). V shed 10 bases and J shed 1 base, with 10 bases lying between them. CDR1 is MNHEY and CDR2 is SVGEGT in the germline V gene. The CDR3 is 13 residues long.

The CDR3: CASSAEGLSGPNEQFF. In DNA, the CDR3 is TGTGCCAGCAGTGCCGAGGGACTTTCGGGACCCAATGAGCAGTTCTTC. The chain is built from TRBV6-4 and TRBJ2-1; D is perhaps TRBD2 (6 bases). In germline, CDR1 is MRHNA, CDR2 SNTAGT. Trimming removed 4 bases from V and 6 bases from J, with 19 bases in between. CDR3 length: 16 amino acids.

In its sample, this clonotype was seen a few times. The CDR3 DNA reads TGCGCCAGCATCCAGGGGACAGGACCGAACACTGAAGCTTTCTTT. It yields the protein CASIQGTGPNTEAFF. The chain links TRBV5-1 to TRBJ1-1, with 8 bases aligning to TRBD1. Germline V gene sequence: CDR1 SGHRS, CDR2 YFSETQ. Unmatched junction bases numbered 8, after V lost 6 bases and J lost 1 base. The CDR3 runs 15 residues.

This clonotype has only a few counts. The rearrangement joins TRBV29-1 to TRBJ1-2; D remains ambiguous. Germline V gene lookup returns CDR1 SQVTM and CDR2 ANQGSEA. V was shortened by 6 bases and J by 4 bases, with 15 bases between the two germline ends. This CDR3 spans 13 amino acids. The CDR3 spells CSVQQSSVYGYTF. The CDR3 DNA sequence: TGCAGCGTCCAACAGAGTAGCGTCTATGGCTACACCTTC. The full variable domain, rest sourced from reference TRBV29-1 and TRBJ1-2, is SAVISQKPSRDICQRGTSLTIQCQVDSQVTMMFWYRQQPGQSLTLIATANQGSEATYESGFVIDKFPISRPNLTFSTLTVSNMSPEDSSIYLCSVQQSSVYGYTFGSGTRLTVV.

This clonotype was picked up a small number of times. CDR3 nucleotides: TGTGCCAGCAGGGTGACCTTGTTAGAGCAGTACTTC. The encoded protein is CASRVTLLEQYF. The V gene is TRBV12-3 or TRBV12-4, the J gene TRBJ2-7; D uncertain. Trimming stripped 6 bases from V and 7 bases from J, with 13 bases between. This CDR3 is 12 amino acids long.

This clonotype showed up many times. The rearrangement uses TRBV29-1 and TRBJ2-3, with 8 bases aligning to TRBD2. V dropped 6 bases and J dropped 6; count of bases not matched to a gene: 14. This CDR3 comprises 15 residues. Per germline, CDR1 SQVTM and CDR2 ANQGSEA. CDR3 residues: CSVGPTSERADTQYF. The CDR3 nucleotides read TGCAGCGTCGGGCCGACTAGCGAAAGGGCGGATACGCAGTATTTT.

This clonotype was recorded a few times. The CDR3 is CASSSRVWYTDTQYF. The CDR3 DNA sequence: TGTGCCAGCAGCTCAAGGGTATGGTACACAGATACGCAGTATTTT. The V call is TRBV7-8, the J call TRBJ2-3; D not resolved. The length of the CDR3 is 15 residues. Germline-derived CDR1 and CDR2 are SGHVS and FQNEAQ. V lost 4 bases to trimming and J lost 2 bases, with 13 bases between them.

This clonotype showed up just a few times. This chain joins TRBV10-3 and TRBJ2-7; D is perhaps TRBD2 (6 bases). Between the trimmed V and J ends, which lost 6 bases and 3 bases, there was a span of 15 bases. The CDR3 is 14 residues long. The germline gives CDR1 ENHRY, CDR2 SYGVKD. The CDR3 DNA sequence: TGTGCCATCAGCGCTAGCGCGGATTACTACGAGCAGTACTTC. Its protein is CAISASADYYEQYF.

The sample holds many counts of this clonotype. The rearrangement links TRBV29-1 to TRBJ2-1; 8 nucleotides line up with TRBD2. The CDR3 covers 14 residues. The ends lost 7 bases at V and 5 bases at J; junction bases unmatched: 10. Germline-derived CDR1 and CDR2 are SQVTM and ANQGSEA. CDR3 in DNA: TGCAGCGGTGCCGGGGGGGTAAAGAACAATGAGCAGTTCTTC. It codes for CSGAGGVKNNEQFF.

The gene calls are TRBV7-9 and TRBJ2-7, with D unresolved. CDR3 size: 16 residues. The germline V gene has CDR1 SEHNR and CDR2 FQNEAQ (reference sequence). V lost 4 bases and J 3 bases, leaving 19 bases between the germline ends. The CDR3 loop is CASSWFSRSDLYEQYF. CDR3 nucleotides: TGTGCCAGCAGCTGGTTTTCGAGGTCAGATCTCTACGAGCAGTACTTC.

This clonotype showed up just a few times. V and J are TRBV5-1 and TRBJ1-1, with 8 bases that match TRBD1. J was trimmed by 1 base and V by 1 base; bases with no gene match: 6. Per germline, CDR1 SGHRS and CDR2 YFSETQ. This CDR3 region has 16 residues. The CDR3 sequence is CASSLRIGTGNTEAFF. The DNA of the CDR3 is TGCGCCAGCAGCTTGAGGATCGGGACAGGGAACACTGAAGCTTTCTTT.

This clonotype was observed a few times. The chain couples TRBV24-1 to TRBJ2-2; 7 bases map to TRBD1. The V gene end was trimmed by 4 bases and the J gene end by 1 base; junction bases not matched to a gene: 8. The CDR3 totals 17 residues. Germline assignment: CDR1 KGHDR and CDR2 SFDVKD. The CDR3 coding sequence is TGTGCCACCAGTGACCCCCGTAGACAGGGGAACACCGGGGAGCTGTTTTTT. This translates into CATSDPRRQGNTGELFF.

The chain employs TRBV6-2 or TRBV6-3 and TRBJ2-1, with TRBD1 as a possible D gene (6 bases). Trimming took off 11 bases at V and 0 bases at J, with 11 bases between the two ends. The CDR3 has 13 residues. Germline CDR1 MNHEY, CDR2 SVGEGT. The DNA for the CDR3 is TGTGCCGTCCAAGGGGGCTCCTACAATGAGCAGTTCTTC. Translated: CAVQGGSYNEQFF.

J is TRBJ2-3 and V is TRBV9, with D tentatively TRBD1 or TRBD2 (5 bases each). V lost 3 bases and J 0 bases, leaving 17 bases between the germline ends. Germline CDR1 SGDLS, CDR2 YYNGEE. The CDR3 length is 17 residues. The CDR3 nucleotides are TGTGCCAGCAGCGCGGGACCCGGGACCACTAGCACAGATACGCAGTATTTT. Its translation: CASSAGPGTTSTDTQYF.

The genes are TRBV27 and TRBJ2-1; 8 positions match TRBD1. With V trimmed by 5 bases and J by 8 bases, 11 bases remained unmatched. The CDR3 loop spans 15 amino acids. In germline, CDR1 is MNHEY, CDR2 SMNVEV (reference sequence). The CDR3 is CASSAPGQERYEQFF. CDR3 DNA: TGTGCCAGCAGTGCACCGGGACAGGAACGGTATGAGCAGTTCTTC.

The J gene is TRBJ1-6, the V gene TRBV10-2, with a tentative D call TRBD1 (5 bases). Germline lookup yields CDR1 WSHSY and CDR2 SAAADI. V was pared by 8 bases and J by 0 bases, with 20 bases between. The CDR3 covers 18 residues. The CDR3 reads CASGGDAGKSSYNSPLHF. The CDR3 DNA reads TGCGCCAGCGGGGGGGATGCGGGAAAAAGCTCCTATAATTCACCCCTCCACTTT.

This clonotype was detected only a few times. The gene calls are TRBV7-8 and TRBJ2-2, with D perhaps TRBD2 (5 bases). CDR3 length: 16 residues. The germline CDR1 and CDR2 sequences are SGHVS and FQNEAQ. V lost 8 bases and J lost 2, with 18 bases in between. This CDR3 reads CASLALGRDNTGELFF. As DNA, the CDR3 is TGTGCCAGCCTGGCGTTGGGCCGGGATAACACCGGGGAGCTGTTTTTT.

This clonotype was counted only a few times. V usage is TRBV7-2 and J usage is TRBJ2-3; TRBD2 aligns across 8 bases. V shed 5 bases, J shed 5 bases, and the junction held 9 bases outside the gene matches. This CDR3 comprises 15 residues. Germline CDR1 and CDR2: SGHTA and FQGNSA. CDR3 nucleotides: TGTGCCAGCAGCACAGGGCGGGGGGCAGGAGATACGCAGTATTTT. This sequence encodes CASSTGRGAGDTQYF.

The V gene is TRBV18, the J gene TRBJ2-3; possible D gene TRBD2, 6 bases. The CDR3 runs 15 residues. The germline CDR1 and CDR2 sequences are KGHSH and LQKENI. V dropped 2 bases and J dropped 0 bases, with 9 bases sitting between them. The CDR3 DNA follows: TGTGCCAGCTCACCAGTGGGGGGAAGCACAGATACGCAGTATTTT. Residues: CASSPVGGSTDTQYF.